The 31 T cell receptor beta chains in this list originate from one sample, sequenced in a study of Graves' ophthalmopathy and Graves' hyperthyroidism (dated by TCRdb to 2016 to 2019). Reads for this sample came from an Illumina HiSeq 2000. TCR beta CDR3 regions were amplified from RNA transcripts for repertoire sequencing. The first round was an RT-PCR using HTBI primers with the Qiagen OneStep RT-PCR kit, and this first round was followed by a second-round multiplex PCR, then size selection and purification. The public reads were reprocessed in TCRdb via fastp at Q25 and MiXCR, keeping in-frame beta chains. Entries that share a CDR3 protein sequence are merged under the most common genes and DNA. The sample has 300,000 to 500,000 distinct CDR3 sequences on record, about 16% of them singletons. The ten largest clones capture approximately 7% of the sample. The sample comprised peripheral blood. Receptors were obtained from a woman between 18 and 30 years old with stable Graves' hyperthyroidism. Donor details come from another sample of the same person, matched by shared clones.

This clonotype was recorded at least ten times. The V call is TRBV15, the J call TRBJ1-2; D is uncertain. V lost 5 bases to trimming and J lost 4 bases, with 8 bases between them. This CDR3 contains 12 residues. Per germline, CDR1 LNHNV and CDR2 YYDKDF (reference sequence). The CDR3 bases are TGTGCCACCAGCGTTGGATTCTATGGCTACACCTTC. Amino acids: CATSVGFYGYTF.

There are a few counts of this clonotype. The V call is TRBV19, the J call TRBJ1-2, with D unresolved. CDR3 size: 12 residues. V was pared by 6 bases and J by 8 bases, with 13 bases between. CDR1 and CDR2 (germline): LNHDA, SQIVND (reference sequence). CDR3 nucleotides: TGTGCCAGTAGATGGAGGATGGGGGGCTACACCTTC. It yields the protein CASRWRMGGYTF.

This clonotype was detected many times. This chain connects TRBV12-3 or TRBV12-4 to TRBJ1-2; D gene unclear. The germline V and J ends were trimmed by 5 bases and 0 bases, with 7 bases remaining between them. The CDR3 has 13 residues. CDR3 region: CASSNESNYGYTF. CDR3 bases: TGTGCCAGCAGTAATGAGTCTAACTATGGCTACACCTTC.

This clonotype occurred many times. The chain carries TRBV7-2 and TRBJ1-2, with D maybe TRBD1 (6 bases). This CDR3 comprises 14 residues. Germline V lookup: CDR1 SGHTA, CDR2 FQGNSA. V lost 7 bases and J lost 7, with 19 bases in between. The CDR3 coding sequence is TGTGCCAGCACCTCCCGGGGGCTGGAGAGTGGCTACACCTTC. Translation: CASTSRGLESGYTF.

This clonotype was observed many times. The chain recombines TRBV7-6 with TRBJ1-2; tentative D call: TRBD1 (5 bases). Trimming cost V 5 bases and J 12 bases, with 19 bases left between them. The CDR3 has 13 amino acids. Germline V CDR1 and CDR2: SGHVS, FNYEAQ. The CDR3 DNA reads TGTGCCAGCAGCCCCATGTTGGGGACTCGCCACACCTTC. Translation: CASSPMLGTRHTF.

This clonotype was seen at least ten times. The chain couples TRBV29-1 to TRBJ2-5; D is ambiguous. The CDR3 is 13 residues long. V was clipped by 5 bases and J by 2 bases, with 12 bases between them. Looked up from germline, CDR1 is SQVTM and CDR2 is ANQGSEA. The CDR3 region is CSVRAVGQETQYF. DNA of the CDR3: TGCAGCGTTAGGGCGGTTGGGCAAGAGACCCAGTACTTC.

At least ten counts were recorded for this clonotype. In DNA form, the CDR3 reads TGTGCCAGCAGCGCAAACGGGGGGAACACTGAAGCTTTCTTT. Protein product: CASSANGGNTEAFF. The V gene is TRBV27, the J gene TRBJ1-1; possible D gene TRBD1, 5 bases. CDR3 size: 14 residues. Germline assignment: CDR1 MNHEY and CDR2 SMNVEV (reference sequence). The V gene lost 6 bases and the J gene lost 1 base, with 12 bases spanning the gap.

This clonotype occurred many times. The J gene is TRBJ1-4, the V gene TRBV6-2 or TRBV6-3; D call uncertain. The CDR3 is made up of 14 amino acids. V dropped 7 bases and J dropped 7 bases, with 16 bases sitting between them. Per germline, CDR1 MNHEY and CDR2 SVGEGT. In nucleotides, the CDR3 is TGTGCCAGCACATCACACCTACCCGTTGAAAAACTGTTTTTT. Its protein product is CASTSHLPVEKLFF.

This clonotype was counted ten times or more. The V gene is TRBV7-9, the J gene TRBJ1-1; no clear D gene. V was shortened by 0 bases and J by 4 bases, with 15 bases between the two germline ends. The CDR3 runs 16 residues. CDR1 and CDR2 (germline): SEHNR, FQNEAQ (reference sequence). The CDR3 DNA reads TGTGCCAGCAGCTTAGCGCTTGGGGTCCCCGGCACTGAAGCTTTCTTT. It codes for CASSLALGVPGTEAFF. Variable domain in full (rest from reference TRBV7-9 and TRBJ1-1): DTGVSQNPRHKITKRGQNVTFRCDPISEHNRLYWYRQTLGQGPEFLTYFQNEAQLEKSRLLSDRFSAERPKGSFSTLEIQRTEQGDSAMYLCASSLALGVPGTEAFFGQGTRLTVV.

This clonotype has at least ten counts. The CDR3 coding sequence is TGTGCCAGCAGCACCCGCGGACGACGGGGAAGTGAGACCCAGTACTTC. Translated, it gives CASSTRGRRGSETQYF. V usage is TRBV4-2 and J usage is TRBJ2-5; tentatively, D is TRBD2 (5 bases). Trimming shortened V by 5 bases and J by 5 bases, and 21 bases separated the two germline ends. This CDR3 has 16 residues. Germline CDR1 LGHNA, CDR2 YNFKEQ.

As to this clonotype: It may be a read error: a sequence one base away is much more abundant. This chain connects TRBV4-1 to TRBJ2-7; 10 positions agree with TRBD1. This CDR3 spans 15 amino acids. Germline-derived CDR1 and CDR2 are MGHRA and YSYEKL. The CDR3 loop reads CAISPGQGPSYEQYF. In DNA form, the CDR3 reads TGCGCCATCAGCCCGGGACAGGGGCCCTCCTACGAGCAGTACTTC.

CDR3 sequence (DNA): TGTGCCAGCAGCTTACAGGGGGCAGTATCCGGGGCCAACGTCCTGACTTTC. It translates to CASSLQGAVSGANVLTF. V and J are TRBV11-2 and TRBJ2-6, with 8 nucleotides matching TRBD1. CDR1 is SGHAT and CDR2 is FQNNGV in the germline V gene. V lost 2 bases to trimming and J lost 4 bases; unmatched junction nucleotides: 7. The CDR3 covers 17 residues.

On this clonotype itself: This may stem from a read error, because a much larger clone lies one nucleotide away. The V and J genes are TRBV6-2 or TRBV6-3 and TRBJ2-7, with D possibly matching TRBD1 (5 bases). The V gene's germline CDR1 is MNHEY and CDR2 SVGEGT. V was cut by 2 bases and J by 2 bases, with 10 bases left in between. The length of the CDR3 is 14 residues. The CDR3 DNA follows: TGTGCCAGCAGTTACGTAAGGGGTACCTACGAGCAGTACGTC. Protein sequence: CASSYVRGTYEQYV.

This chain joins TRBV14 and TRBJ2-5; TRBD1 might be the D (6 bases). This CDR3 comprises 15 residues. Between the trimmed V and J ends, which lost 0 bases and 3 bases, there was a span of 11 bases. Germline V CDR1 and CDR2: SGHDN, FVKESK. For the CDR3, the DNA is TGTGCCAGCAGCCAAGATAAGTACAGGGAAGAGACCCAGTACTTC. Amino acid sequence: CASSQDKYREETQYF.

In this sample, this clonotype turned up many times. J is TRBJ1-5 and V is TRBV12-3 or TRBV12-4; tentatively, D is TRBD1 (5 bases). Deletions cut 3 bases from V and 7 bases from J, with 10 bases between. The CDR3 has 13 residues. The CDR3, as DNA: TGTGCCAGCAGTTTTCCCGGGGGGCAGCCCCAGCATTTT. Its translation: CASSFPGGQPQHF.

In its sample, this clonotype was seen many times. The V call is TRBV2, the J call TRBJ2-7, with D perhaps given as TRBD1 or TRBD2 (5 bases each). Germline CDR1 and CDR2: SNHLY and FYNNEI. Trimming removed 2 bases from V and 3 bases from J, with 11 bases in between. The CDR3 has 14 amino acids. The CDR3 loop is CASSEKGSYYEQYF. The CDR3 DNA sequence: TGTGCCAGCAGTGAAAAGGGGAGCTACTACGAGCAGTACTTC.

In this sample, this clonotype turned up many times. The V call is TRBV5-6, the J call TRBJ2-7, with a tentative D call TRBD1 (5 bases). CDR1 is SGHDT, CDR2 YYEEEE, per germline. CDR3 size: 15 residues. Trimming removed 0 bases from V and 4 bases from J, with 14 bases in between. CDR3 loop: CASSLGWQGVYEQYF. CDR3 bases: TGTGCCAGCAGCTTGGGTTGGCAGGGCGTTTACGAGCAGTACTTC.

In its sample, this clonotype was seen many times. V gene TRBV11-2 combines with J gene TRBJ1-1, with no clear D. This CDR3 contains 13 residues. Germline V lookup: CDR1 SGHAT, CDR2 FQNNGV. V lost 1 base and J 2 bases, leaving 5 bases between the germline ends. CDR3 protein: CASSLGHNTEAFF. CDR3 nucleotides: TGTGCCAGCAGCTTAGGACATAACACTGAAGCTTTCTTT.

The sample holds many counts of this clonotype. The CDR3 reads CSARDRVGEQYF. DNA for the CDR3: TGCAGTGCCCGGGACAGGGTGGGAGAGCAGTACTTC. V gene TRBV20-1 combines with J gene TRBJ2-7; 9 bases are shared with TRBD1. J lost 7 bases, V lost 6 bases, and 7 bases had no gene match. CDR1 DFQATT and CDR2 SNEGSKA come from the germline V gene (reference sequence). The CDR3 covers 12 residues.

As concerns this clonotype: One end of the junction is discordant with germline, which a read error may explain. The gene calls are TRBV6-2 or TRBV6-3 and TRBJ1-1; D is undetermined. The CDR3 has 14 amino acids. Germline loops: CDR1 MNHEY, CDR2 SVGEGT. The CDR3 sequence: CASRVNTARTDAFF. Written as DNA, the CDR3 is TGTGCCAGCAGGGTAAACACGGCGAGGACTGATGCTTTCTTT.

Ten or more counts support this clonotype. The rearrangement links TRBV19 to TRBJ1-3; D not resolved. CDR3 length: 14 amino acids. V lost 4 bases to trimming and J lost 4 bases, with 11 bases between them. Germline loops: CDR1 LNHDA, CDR2 SQIVND (reference sequence). In DNA, the CDR3 is TGTGCCAGTAGTAAAACAGCAACGGGAAACACCATATATTTT. This gives the protein CASSKTATGNTIYF.

Remarks on this clonotype: A much larger clone differs from this one at a single base, so this may be a read error. V gene TRBV6-2 or TRBV6-3 combines with J gene TRBJ1-1, with 7 bases that match TRBD1. This CDR3 has 13 amino acids. CDR1 and CDR2 from the germline V gene are MNHEY and SVGEGT. V was pared by 5 bases and J by 11 bases, with 11 bases of the junction left unmatched. Here the CDR3 reads CASSHFRGWSAFF. In DNA, the CDR3 is TGTGCCAGCAGTCATTTCAGGGGGTGGTCCGCTTTCTTT.

This clonotype came up many times. Germline is not matched at one junction end, which may reflect a read error. The chain links TRBV20-1 to TRBJ1-1; 7 bases agree with TRBD1. The CDR3 is 13 residues long. CDR1 and CDR2 (germline): DFQATT, SNEGSKA (reference sequence). This CDR3 reads CSARQGMNTEAFF. DNA for the CDR3: TGCAGCGCTAGACAGGGTATGAACACTGAAGCTTTCTTT.

With respect to this clonotype: A much more abundant neighbour one base away suggests this may be a read error. The rearrangement uses TRBV19 and TRBJ1-1; D may be TRBD1 (6 bases). Germline lookup yields CDR1 LNHDA and CDR2 SQIVND (reference sequence). V shed 2 bases and J shed 7 bases, with 11 bases lying between them. This CDR3 has 13 residues. CDR3 sequence: CASSITEGGEAFF. The CDR3 DNA sequence: TGTGCCAGTAGTATAACGGAGGGGGGTGAAGCTTTCTTT.

The table lists this clonotype with many counts. The V call is TRBV11-3, the J call TRBJ2-7, with D possibly TRBD2 on 7 matching bases. V was clipped by 4 bases and J by 7 bases, with 17 bases between them. Germline CDR1 and CDR2: SGHNT and YENEEA. The CDR3 runs 14 residues. This chain's CDR3 is CASSSWGGKGEQYF. CDR3 DNA sequence: TGTGCCAGCAGCTCCTGGGGGGGCAAGGGGGAGCAGTACTTC.

About this clonotype: A much larger clone differs by one base, so this may be a read error. J is TRBJ2-2 and V is TRBV11-2; D not certain. The CDR3 runs 15 residues. Per germline, CDR1 SGHAT and CDR2 FQNNGV. Trimming removed 5 bases from V and 4 bases from J, with 14 bases in between. The CDR3 loop reads CASSPACGATGELFF. CDR3 DNA sequence: TGTGCCAGCAGCCCGGCCTGCGGTGCCACCGGGGAGCTGTTTTTT. The full variable domain, in which reference TRBV11-2 and TRBJ2-2 provide the parts outside the CDR3, is EAGVAQSPRYKIIEKRQSVAFWCNPISGHATLYWYQQILGQGPKLLIQFQNNGVVDDSQLPKDRFSAERLKGVDSTLKIQPAKLEDSAVYLCASSPACGATGELFFGEGSRLTVL.

This clonotype came up many times. DNA of the CDR3: TGTGCCAGCACCTCTTGGAGTAGCGTAAACACAGATACGCAGTATTTT. Translation gives CASTSWSSVNTDTQYF. This chain uses TRBV11-2 with TRBJ2-3, with TRBD2 as a possible D gene (5 bases). The germline V gene encodes CDR1 SGHAT and CDR2 FQNNGV. The CDR3 consists of 16 residues. Trimming shortened V by 7 bases and J by 2 bases, and 19 bases separated the two germline ends.

DNA of the CDR3: TGTGCCAGCTCACCTTCCTCGGGAACCACCTACGAGCAGTACTTC. Encoded protein: CASSPSSGTTYEQYF. V is TRBV18 and J is TRBJ2-7, with a possible D match to TRBD2 (5 bases). The germline V gene encodes CDR1 KGHSH and CDR2 LQKENI. This CDR3 is built from 15 residues. The V end lost 3 bases, the J end lost 2 bases, and 14 bases lay between the germline ends.

This clonotype has a count of ten or more. The chain combines TRBV6-1 with TRBJ1-2; 8 nucleotides agree with TRBD1. The CDR3 length is 15 residues. The V gene's germline CDR1 is MNHNS and CDR2 SASEGT. The ends lost 7 bases at V and 3 bases at J; junction bases unmatched: 10. In DNA, the CDR3 is TGTGCCAGCACCCAATCAGGGGGCGCGGACTATGGCTACACCTTC. Translated: CASTQSGGADYGYTF.

This clonotype was seen ten or more times. The V call is TRBV24-1, the J call TRBJ1-1; D possibly corresponds to TRBD1 (6 bases). This CDR3 is 13 amino acids long. The V end lost 7 bases, the J end lost 4 bases, and 12 bases lay between the germline ends. Germline V gene lookup returns CDR1 KGHDR and CDR2 SFDVKD. The CDR3 loop is CATRERGGTEAFF. CDR3 bases: TGTGCCACCAGAGAAAGGGGGGGCACTGAAGCTTTCTTT.

The sample holds a few counts of this clonotype. This chain uses TRBV19 with TRBJ2-7, with 8 bases matching TRBD2. The V and J ends lost 4 bases and 2 bases, in that order; junction bases with no gene match: 4. The CDR3 loop spans 14 amino acids. The germline V gene has CDR1 LNHDA and CDR2 SQIVND (reference sequence). The CDR3 is CASSNRGGTYEQYF. CDR3 nucleotides: TGTGCCAGTAGTAATCGGGGGGGGACCTACGAGCAGTACTTC.